The 24 T cell receptor beta chains listed next were all sequenced from one sample in a study of T cell responses to AZD1222 COVID-19 vaccine. The data were produced by immunoSEQ multiplex PCR, yet TCRdb's version contains in-frame clones alone and is incomplete. Of 90,000 to 120,000 clones in the sample, around nine tenths are singletons; the top ten hold 6.2%. The sequences come from peripheral blood, collected 28 days after the second AZD1222 dose. These receptors originate from an adult who received the AZD1222 COVID-19 vaccine.

This chain connects TRBV5-6 to TRBJ2-7; 7 nucleotides align to TRBD1. In germline, CDR1 is SGHDT, CDR2 YYEEEE. Trimming took 4 bases from V and 1 from J; bases not matched to a gene: 5. This CDR3 contains 14 residues. The CDR3 reads CASSSPGQSYEQYF. The CDR3 region has the DNA TGTGCCAGCAGCAGCCCGGGACAGTCCTACGAGCAGTACTTC. The entire variable domain, with the rest obtained from reference TRBV5-6 and TRBJ2-7, is as follows: DAGVTQSPTHLIKTRGQQVTLRCSPKSGHDTVSWYQQALGQGPQFIFQYYEEEERQRGNFPDRFSGHQFPNYSSELNVNALLLGDSALYLCASSSPGQSYEQYFGPGTRLTVT.

CDR3 bases: TGTGCCAGTAGTCCCCGTAGGAAGGAGAGCAATCAGCCCCAGCATTTT. Residues: CASSPRRKESNQPQHF. The chain links TRBV19 to TRBJ1-5, with unresolved D. CDR1 is LNHDA and CDR2 is SQIVND in the germline V gene (reference sequence). The CDR3 runs 16 residues. The germline V and J ends were trimmed by 5 bases and 1 base, with 15 bases remaining between them.

The rearrangement links TRBV19 to TRBJ1-1, with 7 bases aligning to TRBD1. This CDR3 has 18 residues. J gave up 0 bases and V 9 bases, and 19 bases lay outside the gene matches. The germline V gene has CDR1 LNHDA and CDR2 SQIVND (reference sequence). The CDR3 DNA is TGTGCCAGCCGACAGGGAAGGGCGGTGATCGCCATGAACACTGAAGCTTTCTTT. Translated: CASRQGRAVIAMNTEAFF.

This chain links TRBV28 with TRBJ2-7; TRBD1 aligns across 9 bases. The CDR3 spans 14 residues. V gave up 5 bases and J gave up 5 bases; unmatched junction bases: 7. Per germline, CDR1 MDHEN and CDR2 SYDVKM. This CDR3 is CASSLGTGRDEQYF. In DNA form, the CDR3 reads TGTGCCAGCAGTCTCGGGACAGGGAGAGACGAGCAGTACTTC.

The genes are TRBV19 and TRBJ2-3; D remains unclear. The CDR3 length is 12 residues. Between the trimmed V and J ends, which lost 10 bases and 2 bases, there was a span of 10 bases. CDR1 is LNHDA and CDR2 is SQIVND in the germline V gene (reference sequence). CDR3 DNA sequence: TGTGCCACCGGGCACTTCACAGATACGCAGTATTTT. This sequence encodes CATGHFTDTQYF.

Regarding this clone: This sample includes further DNA sequences coding for the same CDR3. The chain links TRBV5-6 to TRBJ1-6; weak D call: TRBD1 (6 bases). The CDR3 loop spans 18 amino acids. Germline lookup yields CDR1 SGHDT and CDR2 YYEEEE. Trimming took 2 bases from V and 8 from J, leaving 23 bases between them. CDR3 residues: CASSLGGAVRLWDSPLHF. In nucleotides, the CDR3 is TGTGCCAGCAGCTTAGGGGGGGCCGTCCGCCTTTGGGATTCACCCCTCCACTTT.

The chain uses TRBV10-1 and TRBJ2-7, with TRBD2 identical over 8 bases. The CDR3 sequence is 17 residues long. Trimming removed 4 bases from V and 0 bases from J; junction bases left unmatched: 11. Germline CDR1 WNHNN, CDR2 SYGVQD (reference sequence). For the CDR3, the DNA is TGCGCCAGCAGTGGGACCACCGGGGGGGCCTACTCCTACGAGCAGTACTTC. This gives the protein CASSGTTGGAYSYEQYF.

This clone is a singleton in its sample. This chain links TRBV28 with TRBJ2-1, with D perhaps TRBD1 or TRBD2 (6 bases each). The CDR3 sequence is 16 residues long. V gave up 2 bases and J gave up 0 bases, with 11 bases separating them. Germline loops: CDR1 MDHEN, CDR2 SYDVKM. CDR3 nucleotide sequence: TGTGCCAGCAGTTTAAGGGGGGCGGGCTCCTACAATGAGCAGTTCTTC. It translates to CASSLRGAGSYNEQFF.

Points on this clone: Other DNA sequences in this specimen translate into the identical CDR3. The chain uses TRBV11-2 and TRBJ2-7, with D perhaps matching TRBD1 or TRBD2 (5 bases each). The CDR3 is 13 amino acids. Germline V gene data show CDR1 as SGHAT and CDR2 as FQNNGV. V shed 1 base and J shed 4 bases, with 8 bases lying between them. The CDR3 region is CASSLGGGYEQYF. The DNA for the CDR3 is TGTGCCAGCAGCTTAGGTGGGGGTTACGAGCAGTACTTC.

The chain carries TRBV6-2 or TRBV6-3 and TRBJ1-6; possibly TRBD1 for D (6 bases). Germline-derived CDR1 and CDR2 are MNHEY and SVGEGT. Trimming shortened V by 5 bases and J by 9 bases, and 11 bases separated the two germline ends. There are 13 residues in the CDR3. This CDR3 reads CASSRDIRSPLHF. In nucleotides, the CDR3 is TGTGCCAGCAGTCGGGACATTCGTTCACCCCTCCACTTT.

The chain has TRBV18 and TRBJ2-3; D is undetermined. There are 14 residues in the CDR3. The V gene lost 1 base and the J gene lost 5 bases, with 10 bases spanning the gap. Per germline, CDR1 KGHSH and CDR2 LQKENI. In DNA form, the CDR3 reads TGTGCCAGCTCACCACTAGATTTGGGAGATACGCAGTATTTT. It codes for CASSPLDLGDTQYF.

CDR3 residues: CASRRGSAGELFF. The CDR3, as DNA: TGTGCCAGCAGACGTGGGAGTGCCGGGGAGCTGTTTTTT. J is TRBJ2-2 and V is TRBV7-2; D perhaps matches TRBD2 (5 bases). The CDR3 contains 13 residues. Per the germline V gene, CDR1 is SGHTA and CDR2 is FQGNSA. V was shortened by 6 bases and J by 6 bases, with 11 bases between the two germline ends.

The chain carries TRBV15 and TRBJ1-2; the D gene is possibly TRBD1 (6 bases). There are 12 residues in the CDR3. V lost 3 bases and J lost 5, with 7 bases in between. Germline CDR1 is LNHNV and CDR2 is YYDKDF (reference sequence). The CDR3 reads CATSRGAYGYTF. In DNA, the CDR3 is TGTGCCACCAGCAGGGGGGCTTATGGCTACACCTTC.

This sequence joins TRBV6-4 and TRBJ1-1; D possibly corresponds to TRBD1 (5 bases). Between the trimmed V and J ends, which lost 5 bases and 5 bases, there was a span of 18 bases. This CDR3 is 15 amino acids long. From germline, CDR1 is MRHNA and CDR2 SNTAGT. Written as DNA, the CDR3 is TGTGCCAGCAGTACATCCGGGGCCGTTAGGACTGAAGCTTTCTTT. Amino acids: CASSTSGAVRTEAFF.

The V and J genes are TRBV7-2 and TRBJ1-2; D may be TRBD1 (6 bases). In germline, CDR1 is SGHTA, CDR2 FQGNSA. This CDR3 region has 15 residues. The germline V and J ends were trimmed by 0 bases and 3 bases, with 11 bases remaining between them. The CDR3 DNA sequence: TGTGCCAGCAGCTTAGCGCAGGGGCTCGACTATGGCTACACCTTC. Translated, it gives CASSLAQGLDYGYTF.

V usage is TRBV7-2 and J usage is TRBJ2-1; D not resolved. The V gene lost 0 bases and the J gene lost 10 bases, with 7 bases spanning the gap. CDR1 SGHTA and CDR2 FQGNSA come from the germline V gene. The CDR3 loop spans 12 amino acids. In DNA form, the CDR3 reads TGTGCCAGCAGCTTAGCAAGGGTCGAGCAGTTCTTC. Protein: CASSLARVEQFF.

This clone was observed once. CDR3 in amino acids: CASSDFGTGGEEKLFF. CDR3 nucleotide sequence: TGCGCCAGCAGTGATTTCGGGACAGGGGGCGAGGAAAAACTGTTTTTT. The V gene is TRBV10-1, the J gene TRBJ1-4; 12 bases line up with TRBD1. CDR3 length: 16 residues. V lost 3 bases, J lost 8 bases, and 7 bases stayed unmatched. CDR1 and CDR2 (germline): WNHNN, SYGVQD (reference sequence).

The gene calls are TRBV24-1 and TRBJ2-7, with D possibly TRBD1 on 6 matching bases. This CDR3 region has 15 residues. Trimming removed 1 base at V and 3 bases at J, with 12 bases between. Per the germline V gene, CDR1 is KGHDR and CDR2 is SFDVKD. The CDR3 loop is CATSDFETGLYEQYF. The CDR3 DNA reads TGTGCCACCAGTGATTTCGAGACAGGCCTCTACGAGCAGTACTTC.

This chain connects TRBV18 to TRBJ1-4; D is possibly TRBD1 (6 bases). Germline loops: CDR1 KGHSH, CDR2 LQKENI. V shed 3 bases and J shed 7 bases, with 21 bases lying between them. The CDR3 is 17 amino acids. The chain's CDR3 is CASSPQQGQDWGEKLFF. As DNA, the CDR3 is TGTGCCAGCTCACCTCAACAGGGCCAAGACTGGGGTGAAAAACTGTTTTTT.

V gene TRBV10-2 combines with J gene TRBJ2-7; the D call may be TRBD1 or TRBD2 (5 bases each). The CDR3 extends over 12 amino acids. V was trimmed by 4 bases and J by 3 bases, leaving 7 bases between them. The germline V gene encodes CDR1 WSHSY and CDR2 SAAADI. In nucleotides, the CDR3 is TGCGCCAGCAGTGGGGACCACTACGAGCAGTACTTC. It encodes CASSGDHYEQYF.

The gene calls are TRBV19 and TRBJ2-2, with 10 nucleotides matching TRBD2. Germline V gene lookup returns CDR1 LNHDA and CDR2 SQIVND (reference sequence). This CDR3 is 16 amino acids long. Germline trimming cut 4 bases from V and 2 bases from J; bases unmatched to any gene: 4. The CDR3 DNA follows: TGTGCCAGTAGTAGAGGACTAGCGGCTAACACCGGGGAGCTGTTTTTT. Its protein is CASSRGLAANTGELFF.

The chain recombines TRBV6-2 or TRBV6-3 with TRBJ2-7; 10 nucleotides agree with TRBD1. The CDR3 extends over 16 amino acids. Germline CDR1 is MNHEY and CDR2 is SVGEGT. The V and J ends lost 2 bases and 5 bases, in that order; junction bases with no gene match: 9. CDR3 nucleotides: TGTGCCAGCAGTTACCCCTCCGGGACAGGGGATGACGAGCAGTACTTC. Translated, it gives CASSYPSGTGDDEQYF.

This clone occurred once. The chain's CDR3 is CASSFTRDSLNQPQHF. In DNA, the CDR3 is TGTGCCAGCAGTTTCACCCGGGACAGCTTAAATCAGCCCCAGCATTTT. The rearrangement joins TRBV28 to TRBJ1-5; 7 nucleotides agree with TRBD1. The CDR3 is made up of 16 amino acids. V dropped 3 bases and J dropped 4; count of bases not matched to a gene: 9. Germline V gene data show CDR1 as MDHEN and CDR2 as SYDVKM.

In this sample, this clone turned up once. At the DNA level, this CDR3 is encoded by other sequences in the same sample as well. The chain has TRBV7-9 and TRBJ2-1; D possibly corresponds to TRBD2 (6 bases). Germline CDR1 is SEHNR and CDR2 is FQNEAQ (reference sequence). The V and J ends lost 2 bases and 7 bases respectively, with 15 bases between them. The CDR3 is 15 residues long. The CDR3 nucleotides read TGTGCCAGCAGCTTACCTCGGTCCCGGGGGAATGAGCAGTTCTTC. It translates to CASSLPRSRGNEQFF.